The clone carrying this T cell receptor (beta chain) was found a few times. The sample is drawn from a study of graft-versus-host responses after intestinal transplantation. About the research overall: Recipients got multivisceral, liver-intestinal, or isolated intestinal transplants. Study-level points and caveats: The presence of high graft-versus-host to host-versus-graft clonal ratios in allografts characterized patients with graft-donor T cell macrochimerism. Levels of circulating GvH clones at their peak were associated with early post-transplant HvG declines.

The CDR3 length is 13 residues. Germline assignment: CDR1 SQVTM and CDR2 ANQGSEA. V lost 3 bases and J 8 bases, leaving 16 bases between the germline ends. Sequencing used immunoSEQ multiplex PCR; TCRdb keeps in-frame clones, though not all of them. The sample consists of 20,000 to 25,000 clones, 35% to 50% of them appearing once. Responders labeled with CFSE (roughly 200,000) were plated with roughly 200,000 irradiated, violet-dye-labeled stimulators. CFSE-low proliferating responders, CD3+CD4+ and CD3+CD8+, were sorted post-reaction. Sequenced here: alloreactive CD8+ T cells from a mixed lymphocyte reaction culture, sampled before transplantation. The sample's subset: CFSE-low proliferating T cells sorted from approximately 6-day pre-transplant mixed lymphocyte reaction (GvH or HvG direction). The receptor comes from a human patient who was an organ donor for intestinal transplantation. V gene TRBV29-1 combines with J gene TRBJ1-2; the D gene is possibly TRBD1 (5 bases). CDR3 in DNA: TGCAGCGTTGACCCGGACATACTGGGGGGCTACACCTTC. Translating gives CSVDPDILGGYTF.